This is a list of T cell receptor beta chains from one sample in a study of control samples from healthy donors and cancer patients. Profiled with immunoSEQ multiplex PCR; TCRdb holds only in-frame clones, not every one. The repertoire has some 150,000 clones, 96% of them found once; the top ten carry around 0.92%. The specimen sequenced was blood. The receptors shown here come from a woman under 40 in good health. Each CDR3 is given with its conserved first and last residue. Each record gives: J gene, V gene, clone size, D gene, CDR3 DNA, CDR3 protein. D genes are given only for firm matches. Clone size is shown for a subset of rows, as once, few, many or a class of expanded clone.

J: TRBJ2-2; V: TRBV6-5; size: -; D: -; DNA: TGTGCCAGTAGGTCGGTCGGGGAGCTGTTTTTT; CDR3: CASRSVGELFF
J: TRBJ1-5; V: TRBV12-5; size: -; D: TRBD1; DNA: TGTGCTAGTGGTGCCGACCGGGACAGGGTATGGCAGCCCCAGCATTTT; CDR3: CASGADRDRVWQPQHF
J: TRBJ2-5; V: TRBV10-3; size: -; D: -; DNA: TGTGCCATCAGTGAGTCTCTAGGGGGGTCAGAGACCCAGTACTTC; CDR3: CAISESLGGSETQYF
J: TRBJ1-5; V: TRBV2; size: -; D: -; DNA: TGTGCCAGCAGTGAAGAGGGGCCCCAGCATTTT; CDR3: CASSEEGPQHF
J: TRBJ2-7; V: TRBV12-2; size: -; D: -; DNA: TGTGCAAGTCGCATTAGGGACAGCTCCTACGAGCAGTACTTC; CDR3: CASRIRDSSYEQYF
J: TRBJ2-1; V: TRBV24-1; size: -; D: TRBD2; DNA: TGTGCCACCCATAGCGGGAGCTCCTACAATGAGCAGTTCTTC; CDR3: CATHSGSSYNEQFF
J: TRBJ1-2; V: TRBV28; size: -; D: -; DNA: TGTGCCAGCAGTTCGACAGAATATGGCTACACCTTC; CDR3: CASSSTEYGYTF
J: TRBJ1-2; V: TRBV19; size: few; D: -; DNA: TGTGCCAGTAGGGCGGGAGAATGGATCTCCTTCGTTTTC; CDR3: CASRAGEWISFVF
J: TRBJ2-5; V: TRBV15; size: -; D: -; DNA: TGTGCCACCAGCAGAGATAATGGAGGGGAAGAGACCCAGTACTTC; CDR3: CATSRDNGGEETQYF
J: TRBJ1-4; V: TRBV5-6; size: -; D: -; DNA: TGTGCCAGCAGTGTAGGGACGGGGGATGAAAAACTGTTTTTT; CDR3: CASSVGTGDEKLFF
J: TRBJ1-1; V: TRBV19; size: -; D: -; DNA: TGTGCCAGTAGTATAGGTAACACTGAAGCTTTCTTT; CDR3: CASSIGNTEAFF
J: TRBJ2-5; V: TRBV7-9; size: -; D: -; DNA: TGTGCCAGCAGCCGCGGGACAGCCCAAGAGACCCAGTACTTC; CDR3: CASSRGTAQETQYF
J: TRBJ2-1; V: TRBV5-6; size: once; D: -; DNA: TGTGCCAGCAGCTTGACTGGGGGAAACGAGCAGTTCTTC; CDR3: CASSLTGGNEQFF
J: TRBJ2-4; V: TRBV4-1; size: -; D: -; DNA: TGCGCCAGCAGCCCGCGTGCGGGTCGGGACATTCAGTACTTC; CDR3: CASSPRAGRDIQYF
J: TRBJ1-4; V: TRBV3-1/TRBV3-2; size: -; D: -; DNA: TGTGCCAGCAGCCAAGTCTCAACTAATGAAAAACTGTTTTTT; CDR3: CASSQVSTNEKLFF
J: TRBJ1-5; V: TRBV28; size: -; D: -; DNA: TGTGCCAGCAGTATCAGGGGCCCGGGGCCCCAGCATTTT; CDR3: CASSIRGPGPQHF
J: TRBJ2-2; V: TRBV5-1; size: -; D: -; DNA: TGCGCCAGCAGCTTGTGGAGCGATGGCACCGGGGAGCTGTTTTTT; CDR3: CASSLWSDGTGELFF
J: TRBJ1-5; V: TRBV19; size: once; D: -; DNA: TGTGCCAGTAGTACAACAGGGTTCAATCAGCCCCAGCATTTT; CDR3: CASSTTGFNQPQHF
J: TRBJ1-5; V: TRBV28; size: -; D: -; DNA: TGTGCCAGCAGTTTTGGGGTGGTGAGCAATCAGCCCCAGCATTTT; CDR3: CASSFGVVSNQPQHF
J: TRBJ1-1; V: TRBV4-1; size: -; D: -; DNA: TGCGCCAGCAGCCAAGGGGAGGGGTGGAACACTGAAGCTTTCTTT; CDR3: CASSQGEGWNTEAFF
J: TRBJ2-1; V: TRBV13; size: -; D: -; DNA: TGTGCCAGCAGCTCCGGGGGTACTTGGTTGTACAATGAGCAGTTCTTC; CDR3: CASSSGGTWLYNEQFF
J: TRBJ2-5; V: TRBV7-9; size: once; D: -; DNA: TGTGCCAGCAGCTCAATTTTGGGAGTAGGTGAGACCCAGTACTTC; CDR3: CASSSILGVGETQYF
J: TRBJ2-2; V: TRBV2; size: once; D: TRBD1; DNA: TGTGCCAGCACAGGAACCAGGGGGAGAACCGGGGAGCTGTTTTTT; CDR3: CASTGTRGRTGELFF
J: TRBJ1-5; V: TRBV28; size: -; D: -; DNA: TGTGCCAGCAGTTTTTGGGGGGGGAGCAATCAGCCCCAGCATTTT; CDR3: CASSFWGGSNQPQHF
J: TRBJ2-1; V: TRBV11-3; size: -; D: -; DNA: TGTGCCAGCAGCTTGGGAGTAGCTAATGAGCAGTTCTTC; CDR3: CASSLGVANEQFF
J: TRBJ2-7; V: TRBV5-1; size: -; D: -; DNA: TGCGCCAGCAGCGACCGGGACTTTAACTCCTACGAGCAGTACTTC; CDR3: CASSDRDFNSYEQYF
J: TRBJ2-7; V: TRBV18; size: once; D: -; DNA: TGTGCCAGCTCCCTAGACAGGCACCACGAGCAGTACTTC; CDR3: CASSLDRHHEQYF
J: TRBJ2-3; V: TRBV4-1; size: -; D: TRBD2; DNA: TGCGCCAGCAGCCATGAAGCGGGGGGGCCAGGAGATACGCAGTATTTT; CDR3: CASSHEAGGPGDTQYF
J: TRBJ2-7; V: TRBV5-1; size: -; D: -; DNA: TGCGCCAGCAGCAAGCGTAGTGGCAGCTACGAGCAGTACTTC; CDR3: CASSKRSGSYEQYF